A selection of T cell receptor beta chains follows, all from one sample in a study of long-term antiretroviral therapy in people with HIV. Profiling relied on immunoSEQ multiplex PCR, and the TCRdb table lists in-frame clones only, not all of them. The sample records just under 20,000 clones, roughly 89% being singletons. The input for sequencing was unsorted PBMCs, taken 2.1 years after starting antiretroviral therapy. These receptors all stem from a man aged 18 to 35 with HIV. CDR3s include the opening cysteine and the closing phenylalanine or tryptophan. D genes are given only for firm matches. Only some rows state a clone size, as once, few, many or a class for expanded clones.

J gene	V gene	D gene	clone size	CDR3 DNA	CDR3 protein
TRBJ1-4	TRBV14	TRBD1	NA	TGTGCCAGCAGCCAAGCAAGGACAGGGCCAAAACTGTTTTTT	CASSQARTGPKLFF
TRBJ1-1	TRBV5-6	NA	NA	TGTGCCAGCAGCTTGGGCAGGGGAGCTGAAGCTTTCTTT	CASSLGRGAEAFF
TRBJ1-1	TRBV9	NA	NA	TGTGCCAGCAGCATCAGTAGAGGCACTGAAGCTTTCTTT	CASSISRGTEAFF
TRBJ2-7	TRBV5-5	TRBD2	NA	TGTGCCAGCAGCCTGGGACTAGCGGTATCCTACGAGCAGTACTTC	CASSLGLAVSYEQYF
TRBJ1-2	TRBV5-4	NA	NA	TGTGCCAGCAGCCCTCCGTCAGGAGGGACCTATGGCTACACCTTC	CASSPPSGGTYGYTF
TRBJ1-1	TRBV4-1	NA	NA	TGCGCCAGCAGCCAAGAAGGACAGACGAACACTGAAGCTTTCTTT	CASSQEGQTNTEAFF
TRBJ2-1	TRBV27	NA	NA	TGTGCCAGCAGTTTATTTCTAGGGAATGAGCAGTTCTTC	CASSLFLGNEQFF
TRBJ2-6	TRBV6-5	NA	NA	TGTGCCAGCAGTCCCTCTTCTGGGGCCAACGTCCTGACTTTC	CASSPSSGANVLTF
TRBJ2-2	TRBV19	NA	NA	TGTGCCAGTAGTAGAGGGGAGAGCACCGGGGAGCTGTTTTTT	CASSRGESTGELFF
TRBJ1-1	TRBV7-9	NA	once	TGTGCCAGCAGCTACGTGGGAGACACTGAAGCTTTCTTT	CASSYVGDTEAFF
TRBJ1-2	TRBV7-8	TRBD1	NA	TGTGCCAGCAGCACTCGGTTTGACAGGGCCTTTGGCTACACCTTC	CASSTRFDRAFGYTF
TRBJ2-3	TRBV9	NA	NA	TGTGCCAGCAGCGTAGCTATAGGTATCCCGCAGTATTTT	CASSVAIGIPQYF
TRBJ2-7	TRBV5-1	NA	NA	TGCGCCAGCAGCCCGACGGGGCGAGAGCAGTACTTC	CASSPTGREQYF
TRBJ2-7	TRBV5-1	TRBD1	NA	TGCGCCAGCAGCTTCCGGGACAGGGTCTCCGAGCAGTACTTC	CASSFRDRVSEQYF
TRBJ2-1	TRBV13	NA	once	TGTGCCAGCAGCCCCTCGTGGAATGAGCAGTTCTTC	CASSPSWNEQFF
TRBJ2-7	TRBV5-5	NA	NA	TGTGCCAGCAGCTGGGGGGCAGGGAAAGGCGAGCAGTACTTC	CASSWGAGKGEQYF
TRBJ2-3	TRBV5-1	TRBD2	NA	TGCGCCAGCAGCCGTGCTAGCGGGAGGTCTGGAGATACGCAGTATTTT	CASSRASGRSGDTQYF
TRBJ1-1	TRBV7-2	NA	NA	TGTGCCAGCAGCTTAGTCAGGGGGAACACTGAAGCTTTCTTT	CASSLVRGNTEAFF
TRBJ2-7	TRBV27	NA	NA	TGTGCCAGCAGTTTCGCGGGCTCGGTGGAGCAGTACTTC	CASSFAGSVEQYF
TRBJ1-2	TRBV6-5	NA	NA	TGTGCCAGCAGTTACGCGGACAGCCCTGTTTATGGCTACACCTTC	CASSYADSPVYGYTF
TRBJ2-7	TRBV19	NA	NA	TGTGCCAGTAGTATAGATCGTAAGGACGGTGAGCAGTACTTC	CASSIDRKDGEQYF
TRBJ1-5	TRBV6-5	TRBD1	NA	TGTGCCAGCAGCCCCGACAGGGATTATCAGCCCCAGCATTTT	CASSPDRDYQPQHF
TRBJ1-3	TRBV19	NA	NA	TGTGCCAGTAGTATATCGGGAAGTCTGGGAAGCTCTGGAAACACCATATATTTT	CASSISGSLGSSGNTIYF
TRBJ2-7	TRBV21-1	NA	once	TGTGCCAGCAGCAATAGACAGGGGCACTCCTACGAGCAGTACTTC	CASSNRQGHSYEQYF
TRBJ1-4	TRBV11-2	NA	NA	TGTGCCAGCACCGGCGGCCACTCAACTAATGAAAAACTGTTTTTT	CASTGGHSTNEKLFF
TRBJ2-2	TRBV19	NA	NA	TGTGCCAGTAGTAGAAGATTTACCCCCGGAAGGGAGCTGTTTTTT	CASSRRFTPGRELFF
TRBJ2-7	TRBV7-9	NA	NA	TGTGCCAGCAGCTTTGAAGCCCGCCCCGAGCAGTACTTC	CASSFEARPEQYF
TRBJ1-3	TRBV7-9	NA	NA	TGTGCCAGCAGCTTAAACGACGGCGGTAACACCATATATTTT	CASSLNDGGNTIYF
TRBJ2-3	TRBV21-1	NA	NA	TGTGCCAGCAGCAAAGCGGCGGGGGACGAGGCAGATACGCAGTATTTT	CASSKAAGDEADTQYF
TRBJ2-7	TRBV29-1	TRBD2	NA	TGCAGCGTTGAGACGGCGGGGGGCTACGAGCAGTACTTC	CSVETAGGYEQYF
TRBJ2-7	TRBV5-1	NA	NA	TGCGCCAGCAGCTTAGCAGGGGGGACGAGCGAGCAGTACTTC	CASSLAGGTSEQYF
TRBJ2-2	TRBV2	NA	once	TGTGCCAGCAGCGGGAACGGATTAAACACCGGGGAGCTGTTTTTT	CASSGNGLNTGELFF
TRBJ2-7	TRBV6-6	TRBD1	NA	TGTGCCAGCAGCCCCAGACAGGGGGCTTCCTACGAGCAGTACTTC	CASSPRQGASYEQYF
TRBJ2-5	TRBV4-1	NA	NA	TGCGCCAGCAGCCAAGTATCCCCGTTGCGTGGCAACCAAGAGACCCAGTACTTC	CASSQVSPLRGNQETQYF
TRBJ2-7	TRBV7-6	NA	once	TGTGCCAGCAGCCTAGGGTCAGGGACACTATCCTACGAGCAGTACTTC	CASSLGSGTLSYEQYF
TRBJ1-3	TRBV6-1	NA	NA	TGTGCCAGCAGCCCAAAAGACAGGCCCGTGGACACCATATATTTT	CASSPKDRPVDTIYF
TRBJ2-7	TRBV6-5	NA	NA	TGTGCCAGCAGTTACGGGGGGGGCAGCTACGAGCAGTACTTC	CASSYGGGSYEQYF
TRBJ1-6	TRBV18	NA	few	TGTGCCAGCTCACCACTCCGTTCACCCCTCCACTTT	CASSPLRSPLHF
TRBJ1-5	TRBV6-6	NA	NA	TGTACCAGCAGTTACTTTGGCAATAGCAATCAGCCCCAGCATTTT	CTSSYFGNSNQPQHF
TRBJ2-7	TRBV19	NA	NA	TGTGCCAGTAGTATAGGTTTCAACGAGCAGTACTTC	CASSIGFNEQYF
TRBJ1-1	TRBV25-1	NA	NA	TGTGCCAGCAGTGAATCTATTCGGGGCTCTGAAGCTTTCTTT	CASSESIRGSEAFF
TRBJ2-7	TRBV7-2	TRBD1	NA	TGTGCCAGCAGCCAGGGCGGACAGGGTGGCCACGAGCAGTACTTC	CASSQGGQGGHEQYF
TRBJ2-3	TRBV4-3	NA	NA	TGCGCCAGCAGCTGCCAAGGGGCCCACACAGATACGCAGTATTTT	CASSCQGAHTDTQYF
TRBJ1-3	TRBV4-3	NA	NA	TGCGCCAGCAGCCAAGATGTAATCTCTGGAAACACCATATATTTT	CASSQDVISGNTIYF
TRBJ2-7	TRBV6-5	NA	NA	TGTGCCAGCAGTTCCGGGCCCTTCTACGAGCAGTACTTC	CASSSGPFYEQYF
TRBJ1-1	TRBV13	NA	NA	TGTGCCAGCAGCTTGGGGGGGGCTGAAGCTTTCTTT	CASSLGGAEAFF
TRBJ1-2	TRBV6-4	NA	NA	TGTGCCAGCAGTGATAAGGAGGGGCAGGGAGGCGGCTACACCTTC	CASSDKEGQGGGYTF
TRBJ1-4	TRBV6-6	NA	NA	TGTGCCAGCAGTTATTTACGCGGCCGGGGGAATGAAAAACTGTTTTTT	CASSYLRGRGNEKLFF
TRBJ1-2	TRBV20-1	NA	NA	TGCAGTGCCAAGAGAGACCTTGGCTACACCTTC	CSAKRDLGYTF
TRBJ1-4	TRBV11-2	TRBD1	NA	TGTGCCAGCAGCTTCAGGGGGATGGGGGGAAAACTGTTTTTT	CASSFRGMGGKLFF
TRBJ1-1	TRBV27	NA	NA	TGTGCCAGCAGTTCGGCCCCCAATCCCACTGAAGCTTTCTTT	CASSSAPNPTEAFF
TRBJ2-3	TRBV11-2	NA	NA	TGTGCCAGCAGCTTAAATGTGGGACCCCGCCCAGATACGCAGTATTTT	CASSLNVGPRPDTQYF
TRBJ2-6	TRBV4-3	NA	NA	TGCGCCAGCAGCCAAGGAGACTCTGGGGCCAACGTCCTGACTTTC	CASSQGDSGANVLTF
TRBJ2-1	TRBV9	NA	NA	TGTGCCAGCAGCGTATTTTCCCGGACTGCCAATGAGCAGTTCTTC	CASSVFSRTANEQFF
TRBJ2-1	TRBV30	TRBD1	NA	TGTGCCTGGAGTGTGGACAGGGACTGGGGGCAGTTCTTC	CAWSVDRDWGQFF